This entry describes one T cell receptor (beta chain). Its specificity is not known. These data belong to a study of T cells in Graves' hyperthyroidism and ophthalmopathy. Broader study findings: Appearing also in blood were most of the thyroid clonotypes expanded above 0.001.

The investigators amplified TCR beta CDR3 regions from RNA transcripts. In the first-round RT-PCR of the TCR CDR3, the HTBI primer set was used. Via MiXCR, TCRdb re-called the multiplex PCR reads, giving one row per CDR3 protein. The sample has about 290,000 distinct CDR3 sequences, 12% to 15% seen once. CDR1 is KGHDR, CDR2 SFDVKD, per germline. J lost 5 bases, V lost 3 bases, and 9 bases had no gene match. CDR3 length: 16 residues. This receptor was obtained from a woman in her fifties or sixties with Graves' hyperthyroidism that later progressed to Graves' ophthalmopathy. The J gene is TRBJ2-7, the V gene TRBV24-1; TRBD1 aligns across 10 bases. The sample consisted of blood. The CDR3 region is CATSDRGQGSEDEQYF. CDR3 in DNA: TGTGCCACCAGTGATAGGGGACAGGGGAGCGAGGACGAGCAGTACTTC.